The 19 T cell receptor beta chains listed next were all sequenced from one sample in a study of cytomegalovirus exposure and HLA in healthy donors. The PCR was carried out with 60 Vbeta primers and 13 Jbeta primers. Measured with immunoSEQ multiplex PCR; TCRdb has only the in-frame clones, and not every one. The sample consists of roughly 200,000 clones, around 78% of them appearing once. Source material: PBMCs. These receptors all stem from a man under 40 in good health and CMV-seronegative.

The chain uses TRBV6-5 and TRBJ2-1; 7 bases map to TRBD2. V trimming: 11 bases; J trimming: 5 bases; junction bases outside the gene matches: 6. CDR1 and CDR2 (germline): MNHEY, SVGAGI. This CDR3 has 12 residues. CDR3 residues: CACRGEDNEQFF. CDR3 coding DNA: TGTGCCTGCCGGGGGGAGGACAATGAGCAGTTCTTC.

The rearrangement uses TRBV27 and TRBJ2-5, with D possibly matching TRBD2 (6 bases). Trimming shortened V by 5 bases and J by 7 bases, and 20 bases separated the two germline ends. The germline gives CDR1 MNHEY, CDR2 SMNVEV (reference sequence). The CDR3 loop spans 15 amino acids. In DNA form, the CDR3 reads TGTGCCAGCAGTCCCTTCCTAGACTCCGGGGGGACCCAGTACTTC. This gives the protein CASSPFLDSGGTQYF.

The chain has TRBV20-1 and TRBJ2-5, with 8 bases fitting TRBD1. Germline V gives CDR1 DFQATT, CDR2 SNEGSKA (reference sequence). The CDR3 contains 11 residues. Losses at the gene ends were 6 bases for V and 6 bases for J; bases not matched to a gene: 3. The CDR3 DNA reads as TGCAGTGCCTGGGACAGGAAGACCCAGTACTTC. Protein product: CSAWDRKTQYF.

The chain links TRBV29-1 to TRBJ1-1; maybe TRBD1 (5 bases). The CDR3 is made up of 14 amino acids. V gave up 4 bases and J gave up 1 base, with 13 bases separating them. Germline V lookup: CDR1 SQVTM, CDR2 ANQGSEA. The CDR3, as DNA: TGCAGCGTTGGAACAGGCAATTCGAACACTGAAGCTTTCTTT. Its protein product is CSVGTGNSNTEAFF.

This clone occurred many times. The chain carries TRBV27 and TRBJ2-1; 11 positions agree with TRBD2. Unmatched junction bases numbered 7, after V lost 3 bases and J lost 3 bases. This CDR3 has 17 residues. From germline, CDR1 is MNHEY and CDR2 SMNVEV (reference sequence). In nucleotides, the CDR3 is TGTGCCAGCAGTTTTACCGGGACTAGCGGTATCTACAATGAGCAGTTCTTC. Protein: CASSFTGTSGIYNEQFF.

This chain connects TRBV7-3 to TRBJ2-1; 8 bases are a match to TRBD2. This CDR3 has 16 residues. Germline V lookup: CDR1 SGHTA, CDR2 FQGTGA. V gave up 1 base and J gave up 1 base; unmatched junction bases: 3. The CDR3 here is CASSLIVAGSYNEQFF. CDR3 sequence (DNA): TGTGCCAGCAGCTTAATAGTAGCGGGGTCCTACAATGAGCAGTTCTTC.

The V and J genes are TRBV11-2 and TRBJ1-5; the D gene is possibly TRBD1 (5 bases). The CDR3 totals 13 residues. The germline V and J ends were trimmed by 3 bases and 5 bases, with 8 bases remaining between them. Looked up from germline, CDR1 is SGHAT and CDR2 is FQNNGV. CDR3 in amino acids: CASSLGRYQPQHF. The CDR3 DNA reads TGTGCCAGCAGCTTGGGGCGGTATCAGCCCCAGCATTTT.

V gene TRBV27 combines with J gene TRBJ2-7; 9 positions match TRBD2. The V segment lost 3 bases and the J segment 3 bases; nucleotides outside the gene matches: 12. The CDR3 spans 17 residues. Germline values: CDR1 MNHEY, CDR2 SMNVEV (reference sequence). This CDR3 reads CASSFSGTSRFSYEQYF. In DNA, the CDR3 is TGTGCCAGCAGTTTCTCCGGGACTAGCCGATTTAGCTACGAGCAGTACTTC.

J is TRBJ1-1 and V is TRBV27; 9 bases agree with TRBD1. Germline CDR1 is MNHEY and CDR2 is SMNVEV (reference sequence). The length of the CDR3 is 16 residues. J gave up 1 base and V 4 bases, and 7 bases lay outside the gene matches. The CDR3 spells CASSSPGQGRNTEAFF. In DNA, the CDR3 is TGTGCCAGCAGTTCACCGGGACAGGGTCGGAACACTGAAGCTTTCTTT.

The DNA for the CDR3 is TGTGCCAGCAGCCAGAAGACTGGCTATGGCTACACCTTC. It specifies CASSQKTGYGYTF. The V call is TRBV14, the J call TRBJ1-2; the D is unclear. The CDR3 is 13 amino acids. Trimming removed 3 bases from V and 4 bases from J, with 9 bases in between. The germline gives CDR1 SGHDN, CDR2 FVKESK.

The chain recombines TRBV2 with TRBJ1-2, with TRBD1 as a possible D gene (5 bases). Between the trimmed V and J ends, which lost 2 bases and 5 bases, there was a span of 9 bases. CDR1 is SNHLY, CDR2 FYNNEI, per germline. The CDR3 is 13 residues long. This CDR3 is CASSEQGLYGYTF. As DNA, the CDR3 is TGTGCCAGCAGTGAACAGGGCCTATATGGCTACACCTTC.

CDR3 nucleotides: TGTGCCAGCAGCCGGCGGGTCTACAATGAGCAGTTCTTC. Amino acid sequence: CASSRRVYNEQFF. The rearrangement uses TRBV5-6 and TRBJ2-1, with a weak D call TRBD2 (5 bases). The germline V gene encodes CDR1 SGHDT and CDR2 YYEEEE. This CDR3 spans 13 amino acids. V was pared by 4 bases and J by 3 bases, with 8 bases between.

The rearrangement uses TRBV5-5 and TRBJ1-2, with D perhaps TRBD1 (6 bases). The V gene lost 4 bases and the J gene lost 6 bases, with 16 bases spanning the gap. This CDR3 is 14 amino acids long. Germline CDR1 is SGHKS and CDR2 is YYEKEE (reference sequence). In DNA, the CDR3 is TGTGCCAGCAGCCGAAACCAGGGGAGAGATGGCTACACCTTC. Translating it yields CASSRNQGRDGYTF.

The J gene is TRBJ2-3, the V gene TRBV28; 9 positions match TRBD2. Trimming removed 6 bases from V and 7 bases from J; junction bases left unmatched: 11. Germline CDR1 and CDR2: MDHEN and SYDVKM. This CDR3 has 15 residues. Here the CDR3 reads CASSPPAGGMNTQYF. In DNA, the CDR3 is TGTGCCAGCAGCCCCCCAGCGGGAGGTATGAATACGCAGTATTTT.

V and J are TRBV21-1 and TRBJ1-1. TRBV21-1 is a pseudogene segment. CDR3 length: 13 residues. The CDR3 nucleotides read TGTGCCAGCAGCAAACGGGTGAACACTGAAGCTTTCTTT. This encodes CASSKRVNTEAFF.

The genes are TRBV27 and TRBJ1-2, with 7 bases lining up with TRBD1. The length of the CDR3 is 14 residues. The germline gives CDR1 MNHEY, CDR2 SMNVEV (reference sequence). V lost 2 bases, J lost 6 bases, and 6 bases stayed unmatched. The CDR3 DNA is TGTGCCAGCAGTTTAAAAGGGGGCGATAATGGCTACACCTTC. It is translated as CASSLKGGDNGYTF.

The chain employs TRBV9 and TRBJ2-1, with 8 bases identical to TRBD2. The CDR3 loop spans 14 amino acids. Germline CDR1 is SGDLS and CDR2 is YYNGEE. Losses at the gene ends were 0 bases for V and 10 bases for J; bases not matched to a gene: 6. This CDR3 reads CASSVGLAGSEQFF. The DNA of the CDR3 is TGTGCCAGCAGCGTAGGGCTAGCGGGTAGCGAGCAGTTCTTC. Supplemented by reference TRBV9 and TRBJ2-1, the full variable domain reads DSGVTQTPKHLITATGQRVTLRCSPRSGDLSVYWYQQSLDQGLQFLIQYYNGEERAKGNILERFSAQQFPDLHSELNLSSLELGDSALYFCASSVGLAGSEQFFGPGTRLTVL.

V usage is TRBV2 and J usage is TRBJ2-2; D may be TRBD1 (6 bases). Germline V gives CDR1 SNHLY, CDR2 FYNNEI. CDR3 length: 14 residues. V shed 5 bases and J shed 1 base, with 8 bases lying between them. DNA of the CDR3: TGTGCCAGCAGTCGACAGGTGAACACCGGGGAGCTGTTTTTT. Translating gives CASSRQVNTGELFF.

This clone was seen once. V gene TRBV30 combines with J gene TRBJ1-1, with TRBD1 matching 7 bases. The CDR3 is 16 residues long. CDR1 and CDR2 (germline): GTSNPN, SVGIG (reference sequence). Germline trimming cut 3 bases from V and 0 bases from J; bases unmatched to any gene: 10. The CDR3 spells CAWREETGLMNTEAFF. The CDR3 DNA follows: TGTGCCTGGAGGGAGGAGACAGGGCTCATGAACACTGAAGCTTTCTTT.